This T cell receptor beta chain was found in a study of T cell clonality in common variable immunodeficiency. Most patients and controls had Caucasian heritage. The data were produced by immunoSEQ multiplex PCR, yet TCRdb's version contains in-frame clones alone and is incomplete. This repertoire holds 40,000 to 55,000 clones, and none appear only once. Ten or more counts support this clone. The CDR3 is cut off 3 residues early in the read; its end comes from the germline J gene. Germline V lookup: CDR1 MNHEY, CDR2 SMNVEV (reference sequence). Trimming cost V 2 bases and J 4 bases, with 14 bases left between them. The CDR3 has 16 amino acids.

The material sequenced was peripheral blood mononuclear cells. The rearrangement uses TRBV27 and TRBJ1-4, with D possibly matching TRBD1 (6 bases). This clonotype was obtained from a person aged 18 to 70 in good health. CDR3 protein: CASSLKWAGVNEKLFF. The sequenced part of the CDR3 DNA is TGTGCCAGCAGTTTAAAGTGGGCAGGGGTTAATGAAAAA.